This T cell receptor (beta chain) was obtained from a study of CD8+ T cells in alopecia areata. Study as a whole: Female C3H/HeJ mice aged roughly 7-11 weeks received skin from approximately 6-13-month-old C3H/HeJ donors with spontaneous alopecia. Study-level findings and limits: It was less clear whether patients shared TCRs than it was in mice, possibly because of HLA. Scalp lesions, especially in alopecia totalis/universalis, had higher clonality than normal scalp.

V lost 4 bases and J 0 bases, leaving 6 bases between the germline ends. This CDR3 region has 13 residues. CDR1 is LGHNA, CDR2 YNLKQL, per germline (reference sequence). It was cDNA, reverse transcribed from extracted RNA, that served as the sequencing template. Profiled with immunoSEQ multiplex PCR; TCRdb holds only in-frame clones, not every one. The repertoire has about 270,000 clones, none seen only once; the ten largest take 0.9% to 1.5%. This clone has just a few counts. The target antigen is unknown. These gene names are mouse names. The CDR3 end is not reached by the read, which stops 4 residues before it; the germline J gene fills it in. Other DNA sequences within the sample encode an identical CDR3. Sorting relied on CD4, CD8alpha, NKG2D, NKG2ACE and other markers applied to pooled cutaneous lymph node cells.

Specimen: CD4+ T cells sorted from a lymph node. This receptor was taken from a C3H/HeJ mouse with alopecia areata. For this strain, the MHC haplotype corresponds to H2-k. This rearrangement joins TRBV5 to TRBJ1-1, with D tentatively TRBD1 (6 bases). Here the CDR3 reads CASSRTANTEVFF. The sequenced CDR3 bases are TGTGCCAGCAGCCGGACAGCAAACACA.